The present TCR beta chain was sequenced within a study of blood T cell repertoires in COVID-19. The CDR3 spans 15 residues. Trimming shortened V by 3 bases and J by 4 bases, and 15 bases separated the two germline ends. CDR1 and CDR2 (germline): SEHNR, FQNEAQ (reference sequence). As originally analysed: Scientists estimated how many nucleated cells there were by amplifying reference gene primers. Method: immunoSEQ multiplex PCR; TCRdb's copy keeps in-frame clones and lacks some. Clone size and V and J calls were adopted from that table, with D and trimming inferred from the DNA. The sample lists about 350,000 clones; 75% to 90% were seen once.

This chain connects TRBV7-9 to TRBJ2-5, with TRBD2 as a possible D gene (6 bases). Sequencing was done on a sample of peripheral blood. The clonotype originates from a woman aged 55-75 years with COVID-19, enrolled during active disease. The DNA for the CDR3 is TGTGCCAGCAGCTTCTTAGCGGACCCGATAGAGACCCAGTACTTC. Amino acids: CASSFLADPIETQYF. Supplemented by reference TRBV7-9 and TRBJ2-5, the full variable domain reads DTGVSQNPRHKITKRGQNVTFRCDPISEHNRLYWYRQTLGQGPEFLTYFQNEAQLEKSRLLSDRFSAERPKGSFSTLEIQRTEQGDSAMYLCASSFLADPIETQYFGPGTRLLVL.